This T cell receptor (beta chain) emerged from a study of blood T cell repertoires in COVID-19. The wider study: Some COVID-19 samples were acute and others convalescent; all came from the United States, Italy and Spain. Sources were T cells, B-cell-depleted T cells, or PBMCs; the material itself was cDNA or gDNA.

Germline trimming cut 4 bases from V and 2 bases from J; bases unmatched to any gene: 10. CDR3 length equals 16 residues. CDR1 and CDR2 (germline): SGHDT, YYEEEE. Under the authors' procedure: Reference gene primer amplification yielded estimated nucleated cell counts. The repertoire was sequenced with immunoSEQ multiplex PCR; TCRdb's copy has only in-frame clones and lacks some. V, J and clone size are those of that table, while D and trimming were read from the DNA. The sample shows under 250,000 clones, around three quarters of them seen only once. This clone was picked up a small number of times. The TCR originated in a woman in her seventies with acute or convalescent COVID-19. Source material: peripheral blood. The rearrangement joins TRBV5-6 to TRBJ1-2, with 8 nucleotides matching TRBD1. The CDR3 nucleotides are TGTGCCAGCAGCAACCAGGACAGGGTGGCCAACTATGGCTACACCTTC. It is translated as CASSNQDRVANYGYTF.